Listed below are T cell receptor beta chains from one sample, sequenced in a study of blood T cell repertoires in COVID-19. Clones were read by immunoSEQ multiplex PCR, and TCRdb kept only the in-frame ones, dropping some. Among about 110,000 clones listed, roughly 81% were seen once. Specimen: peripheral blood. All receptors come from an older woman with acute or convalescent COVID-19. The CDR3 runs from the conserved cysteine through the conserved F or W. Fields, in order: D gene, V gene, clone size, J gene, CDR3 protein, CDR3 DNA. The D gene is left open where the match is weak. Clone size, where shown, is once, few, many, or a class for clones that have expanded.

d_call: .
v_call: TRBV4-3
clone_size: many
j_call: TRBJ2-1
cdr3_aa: CASSQELEGLYNEQFF
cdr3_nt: TGCGCCAGCAGCCAAGAGCTAGAGGGACTTTACAATGAGCAGTTCTTC

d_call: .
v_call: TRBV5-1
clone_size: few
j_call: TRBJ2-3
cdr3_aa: CASSLEAGDADTQYF
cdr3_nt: TGCGCCAGCAGCTTGGAGGCAGGGGACGCAGATACGCAGTATTTT

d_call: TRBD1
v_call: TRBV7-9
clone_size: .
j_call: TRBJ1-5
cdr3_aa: CASSPDRVDQPQHF
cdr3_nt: TGTGCCAGCAGCCCGGACAGGGTGGATCAGCCCCAGCATTTT

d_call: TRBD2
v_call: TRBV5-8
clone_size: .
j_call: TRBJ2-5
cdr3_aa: CASSPAPLAGWYQETQYF
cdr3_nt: TGTGCCAGCAGCCCCGCCCCGCTAGCGGGGTGGTACCAAGAGACCCAGTACTTC

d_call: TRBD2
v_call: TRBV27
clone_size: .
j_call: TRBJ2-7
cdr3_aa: CASSPTSGLASLSDEQYF
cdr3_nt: TGTGCCAGCAGTCCGACTTCGGGACTAGCCTCCCTCAGCGACGAGCAGTACTTC

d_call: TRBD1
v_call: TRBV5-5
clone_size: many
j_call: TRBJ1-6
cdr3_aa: CASRMTGAPLHF
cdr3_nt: TGTGCCAGCAGGATGACAGGGGCACCCCTCCACTTT

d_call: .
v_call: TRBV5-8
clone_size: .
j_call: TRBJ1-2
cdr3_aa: CASSREANYGYTF
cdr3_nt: TGTGCCAGCAGCCGGGAGGCTAACTATGGCTACACCTTC

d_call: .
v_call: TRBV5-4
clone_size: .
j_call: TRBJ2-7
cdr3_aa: CASSPLNFAEQYF
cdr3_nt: TGTGCCAGCAGCCCCCTTAACTTCGCGGAGCAGTACTTC

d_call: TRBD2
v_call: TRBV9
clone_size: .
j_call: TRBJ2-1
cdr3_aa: CASSVDGTSVDKQFF
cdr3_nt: TGTGCCAGCAGCGTAGACGGGACTAGCGTAGATAAGCAGTTCTTC

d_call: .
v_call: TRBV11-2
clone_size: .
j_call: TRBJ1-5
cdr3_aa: CASSLDRGYNQPQHF
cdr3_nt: TGTGCCAGCAGCTTGGATAGGGGTTACAATCAGCCCCAGCATTTT

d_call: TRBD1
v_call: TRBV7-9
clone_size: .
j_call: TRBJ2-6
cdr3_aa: CASSWTGGSSGANVLTF
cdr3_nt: TGTGCCAGCAGCTGGACAGGGGGTTCTTCTGGGGCCAACGTCCTGACTTTC

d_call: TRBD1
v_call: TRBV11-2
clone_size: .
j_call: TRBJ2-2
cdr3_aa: CASSSTGARELFF
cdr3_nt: TGTGCCAGCAGCTCGACAGGGGCCAGGGAGCTGTTTTTT

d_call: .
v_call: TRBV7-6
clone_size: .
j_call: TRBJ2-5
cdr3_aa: CASSLGGQILRETQYF
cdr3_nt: TGTGCCAGCAGCTTAGGCGGACAGATCTTGAGGGAGACCCAGTACTTC

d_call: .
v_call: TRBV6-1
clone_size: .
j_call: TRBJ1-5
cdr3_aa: CASSEAPFNQPQHF
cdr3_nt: TGTGCCAGCAGTGAAGCCCCGTTCAATCAGCCCCAGCATTTT

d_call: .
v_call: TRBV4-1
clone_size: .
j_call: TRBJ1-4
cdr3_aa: CASSQEPYPTGRNEKLFF
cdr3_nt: TGCGCCAGCAGCCAAGAGCCCTACCCGACAGGTCGTAATGAAAAACTGTTTTTT

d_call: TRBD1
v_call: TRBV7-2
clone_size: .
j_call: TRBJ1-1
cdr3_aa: CASSLAGGRAEAFF
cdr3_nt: TGTGCCAGCAGCTTAGCAGGGGGCAGGGCTGAAGCTTTCTTT

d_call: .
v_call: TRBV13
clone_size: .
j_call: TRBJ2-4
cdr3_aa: CASNHRGGAKNIQYF
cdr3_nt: TGTGCCAGCAACCACCGTGGGGGGGCCAAAAACATTCAGTACTTC

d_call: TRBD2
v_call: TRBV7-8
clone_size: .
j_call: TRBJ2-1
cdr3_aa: CASSSGTSGGQQFF
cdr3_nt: TGTGCCAGCAGCTCGGGGACTAGCGGGGGCCAGCAGTTCTTC

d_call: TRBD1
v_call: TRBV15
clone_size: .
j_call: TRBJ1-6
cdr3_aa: CATRKDRGAYNSPLHF
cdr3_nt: TGTGCCACCAGGAAGGACAGGGGCGCCTATAATTCACCCCTCCACTTT

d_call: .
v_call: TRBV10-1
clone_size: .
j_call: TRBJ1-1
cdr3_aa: CASIPFLNTEAFF
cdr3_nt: TGCGCCAGCATCCCCTTTCTGAACACTGAAGCTTTCTTT

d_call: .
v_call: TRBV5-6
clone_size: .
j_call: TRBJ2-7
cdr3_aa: CASSLAAGFYEQYF
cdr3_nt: TGTGCCAGCAGCTTGGCCGCAGGGTTTTACGAGCAGTACTTC

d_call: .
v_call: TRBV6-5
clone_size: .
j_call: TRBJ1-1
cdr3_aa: CATQTLVRTEAFF
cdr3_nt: TGTGCCACCCAGACATTGGTTCGTACTGAAGCTTTCTTT

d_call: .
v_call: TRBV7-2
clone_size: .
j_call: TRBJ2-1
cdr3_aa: CASSLAGPYNEQFF
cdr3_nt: TGTGCCAGCAGCTTGGCAGGGCCCTACAATGAGCAGTTCTTC

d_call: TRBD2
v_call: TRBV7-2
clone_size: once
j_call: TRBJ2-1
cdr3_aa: CASSLSAGPYNEQFF
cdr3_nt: TGTGCCAGCAGCTTATCAGCGGGGCCCTACAATGAGCAGTTCTTC

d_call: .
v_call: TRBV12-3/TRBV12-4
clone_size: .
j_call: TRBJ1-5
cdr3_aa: CASGLQGYQPQHF
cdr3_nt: TGTGCCAGCGGGCTACAGGGTTATCAGCCCCAGCATTTT

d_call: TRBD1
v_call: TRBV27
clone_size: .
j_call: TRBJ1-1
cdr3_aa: CASSLDRGGNTEAFF
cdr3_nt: TGTGCCAGCAGTTTGGACAGGGGGGGGAACACTGAAGCTTTCTTT

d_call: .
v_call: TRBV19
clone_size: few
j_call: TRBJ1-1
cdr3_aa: CASSILGLEEAFF
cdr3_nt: TGTGCCAGTAGTATATTGGGACTCGAAGAAGCTTTCTTT

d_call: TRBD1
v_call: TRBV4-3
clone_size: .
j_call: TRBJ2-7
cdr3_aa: CASSQATGAREQYF
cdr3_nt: TGCGCCAGCAGCCAAGCGACAGGGGCCCGGGAGCAGTACTTC

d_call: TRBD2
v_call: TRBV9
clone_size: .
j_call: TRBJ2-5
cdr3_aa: CASSVGTSPNSKETQYF
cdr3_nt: TGTGCCAGCAGCGTTGGGACTAGCCCCAACTCTAAAGAGACCCAGTACTTC

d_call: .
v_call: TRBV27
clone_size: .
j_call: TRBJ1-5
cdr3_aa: CASSLWGLPTQPQHF
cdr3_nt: TGTGCCAGCAGTTTGTGGGGGCTCCCCACCCAGCCCCAGCATTTT

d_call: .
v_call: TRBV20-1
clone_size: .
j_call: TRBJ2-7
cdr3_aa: CSASRRAYSYEQYF
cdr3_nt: TGCAGTGCTAGTCGGCGGGCGTACTCCTACGAGCAGTACTTC

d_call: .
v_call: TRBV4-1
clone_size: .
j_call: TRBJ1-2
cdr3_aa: CASSQDERQAINYGYTF
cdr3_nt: TGCGCCAGCAGCCAAGATGAGCGACAGGCGATTAACTATGGCTACACCTTC

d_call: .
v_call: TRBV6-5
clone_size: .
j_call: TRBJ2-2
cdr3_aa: CVTVKNTGELFF
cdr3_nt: TGTGTGACAGTAAAGAACACCGGGGAGCTGTTTTTT

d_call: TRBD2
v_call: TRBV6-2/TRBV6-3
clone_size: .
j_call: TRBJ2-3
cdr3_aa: CASSPGLAGPPTDTQYF
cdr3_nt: TGTGCCAGCAGTCCGGGACTAGCGGGGCCCCCCACAGATACGCAGTATTTT

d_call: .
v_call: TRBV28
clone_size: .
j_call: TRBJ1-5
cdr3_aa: CASSFQGHNQPQHF
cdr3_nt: TGTGCCAGCAGTTTTCAGGGGCACAATCAGCCCCAGCATTTT

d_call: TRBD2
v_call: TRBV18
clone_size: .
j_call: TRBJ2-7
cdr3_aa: CASSREGLAGENEQYF
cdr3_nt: TGTGCCAGCTCACGCGAGGGACTAGCGGGAGAAAACGAGCAGTACTTC

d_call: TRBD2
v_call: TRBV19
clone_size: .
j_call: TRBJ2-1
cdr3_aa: CASSVAGTSGYNEQFF
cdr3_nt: TGTGCCAGTAGTGTCGCCGGGACTAGCGGATACAATGAGCAGTTCTTC

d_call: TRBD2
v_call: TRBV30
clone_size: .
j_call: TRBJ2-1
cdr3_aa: CAQGHGTSLMDEQFF
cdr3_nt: TGTGCCCAAGGGCACGGGACTAGCCTAATGGATGAGCAGTTCTTC

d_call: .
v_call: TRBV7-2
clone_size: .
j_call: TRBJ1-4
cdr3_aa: CASSLAGTTNEKLFF
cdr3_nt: TGTGCCAGCAGCTTAGCTGGGACTACTAATGAAAAACTGTTTTTT